Below are 31 T cell receptor beta chains sequenced from a single sample in a study of beta chain features in type 1 diabetes. Their target antigens are unknown. TCRB transcripts that were expressed got sequenced, as all of the isolated RNA had been reverse transcribed. Method: immunoSEQ multiplex PCR; TCRdb's copy keeps in-frame clones and lacks some. The table records over 120,000 clones, about 13% of them present only once. General study findings and limits: Researchers report that Type 1 diabetes patients had moderately but significantly shorter TCRB CDR3s across all four CD4+ subsets.

What was sequenced was central memory CD4+ T cells from blood. The source is a man aged 18 to 30 with type 1 diabetes.

The chain has TRBV5-1 and TRBJ1-2, with D possibly TRBD1 on 5 matching bases. The length of the CDR3 is 13 residues. Germline CDR1 and CDR2: SGHRS and YFSETQ. V lost 0 bases, J lost 7 bases, and 10 bases lay in between. The CDR3 spells CASSLDQGSGYTF. CDR3 DNA sequence: TGCGCCAGCAGCTTGGATCAGGGTAGTGGCTACACCTTC.

The table lists this clone with a few counts. V usage is TRBV14 and J usage is TRBJ1-1; D gene uncertain. In germline, CDR1 is SGHDN, CDR2 FVKESK. The CDR3 sequence is 12 residues long. With 4 bases removed from V and 7 bases from J, the gap between germline ends came to 10 bases. The chain's CDR3 is CASSLGWDEAFF. The CDR3 nucleotides read TGTGCCAGCAGCCTCGGGTGGGATGAAGCTTTCTTT. Looking up the rest from reference TRBV14 and TRBJ1-1 gives the full variable domain: EAGVTQFPSHSVIEKGQTVTLRCDPISGHDNLYWYRRVMGKEIKFLLHFVKESKQDESGMPNNRFLAERTGGTYSTLKVQPAELEDSGVYFCASSLGWDEAFFGQGTRLTVV.

The chain couples TRBV7-9 to TRBJ1-3; D remains ambiguous. This CDR3 has 13 amino acids. V was pared by 5 bases and J by 2 bases, with 7 bases between. Germline CDR1 reads SEHNR; CDR2 reads FQNEAQ (reference sequence). The CDR3 DNA is TGTGCCAGCAGCCCCGGTCCTGGAAACACCATATATTTT. Translating gives CASSPGPGNTIYF.

This clone has more than one count but fewer than ten. The V call is TRBV7-9, the J call TRBJ2-3, with D perhaps given as TRBD1 or TRBD2 (6 bases each). The CDR3 runs to 15 residues. Deletions cut 5 bases from V and 3 bases from J, with 15 bases between. Germline V gene lookup returns CDR1 SEHNR and CDR2 FQNEAQ (reference sequence). CDR3 loop: CASSLTGGTTDTQYF. The CDR3 DNA reads as TGTGCCAGCAGCCTTACAGGAGGGACAACAGATACGCAGTATTTT.

The CDR3 is CASSPNPPRTQYF. As DNA, the CDR3 is TGTGCCAGCAGCCCGAACCCACCGCGGACCCAGTACTTC. This chain joins TRBV14 and TRBJ2-5; D uncertain. The germline V gene has CDR1 SGHDN and CDR2 FVKESK. V gave up 4 bases and J gave up 7 bases, with 13 bases separating them. This CDR3 region has 13 residues. Based on the CDR3 plus reference TRBV14 and TRBJ2-5, the full variable domain is EAGVTQFPSHSVIEKGQTVTLRCDPISGHDNLYWYRRVMGKEIKFLLHFVKESKQDESGMPNNRFLAERTGGTYSTLKVQPAELEDSGVYFCASSPNPPRTQYFGPGTRLLVL.

This sequence joins TRBV7-2 and TRBJ2-7; 9 bases are shared with TRBD1. Germline-derived CDR1 and CDR2 are SGHTA and FQGNSA. V dropped 2 bases and J dropped 6; count of bases not matched to a gene: 2. This CDR3 is 13 amino acids long. CDR3 nucleotide sequence: TGTGCCAGCAGCTTACTGGACAGGGGCGAGCAGTACTTC. Its translation: CASSLLDRGEQYF. The full variable domain, rest sourced from reference TRBV7-2 and TRBJ2-7, is GAGVSQSPSNKVTEKGKDVELRCDPISGHTALYWYRQSLGQGLEFLIYFQGNSAPDKSGLPSDRFSAERTGGSVSTLTIQRTQQEDSAVYLCASSLLDRGEQYFGPGTRLTVT.

This rearrangement joins TRBV7-2 to TRBJ1-3; D ambiguous. Germline V gives CDR1 SGHTA, CDR2 FQGNSA. The CDR3 is made up of 14 amino acids. V was pared by 5 bases and J by 4 bases, with 12 bases between. CDR3 loop: CASSPSRDGNTIYF. In DNA form, the CDR3 reads TGTGCCAGCAGCCCCTCGCGTGACGGAAACACCATATATTTT.

The CDR3 bases are TGTGCCAGCAGCTCCTACCAGTTGGGAGGGGCCAACGTCCTGACTTTC. Protein product: CASSSYQLGGANVLTF. J is TRBJ2-6 and V is TRBV5-4; D not resolved. The CDR3 contains 16 residues. The ends were cut back, 3 bases at V and 4 bases at J, with 14 bases in the middle. CDR1 SGHNT and CDR2 YYREEE come from the germline V gene (reference sequence).

Only a few counts were recorded for this clone. The rearrangement joins TRBV15 to TRBJ1-6, with D perhaps TRBD1 (5 bases). CDR3 length: 13 amino acids. V was trimmed by 3 bases and J by 10 bases, leaving 10 bases between them. Germline-derived CDR1 and CDR2 are LNHNV and YYDKDF (reference sequence). DNA of the CDR3: TGTGCCACCAGCAGGGTAGGGGCATCACCCCTCCACTTT. It translates to CATSRVGASPLHF.

This clone was picked up a small number of times. V gene TRBV9 combines with J gene TRBJ2-5, with 11 bases that match TRBD2. The CDR3 is made up of 16 amino acids. CDR1 SGDLS and CDR2 YYNGEE come from the germline V gene. With 0 bases clipped from V and 5 bases from J, the junction kept 6 bases outside the gene matches. The CDR3: CASSVASGGPRETQYF. The CDR3 coding sequence is TGTGCCAGCAGCGTAGCTAGCGGGGGGCCCAGGGAGACCCAGTACTTC.

The genes are TRBV29-1 and TRBJ1-1, with TRBD1 matching 7 bases. V was pared by 6 bases and J by 10 bases, with 14 bases of the junction left unmatched. The CDR3 is made up of 13 amino acids. CDR1 is SQVTM and CDR2 is ANQGSEA in the germline V gene. The CDR3: CSVGGAGEVGAFF. The CDR3 region has the DNA TGCAGCGTAGGGGGCGCGGGGGAGGTTGGAGCTTTCTTT.

This clone has just a few counts. The V and J genes are TRBV5-1 and TRBJ2-7, with 7 positions matching TRBD1. From germline, CDR1 is SGHRS and CDR2 YFSETQ. The trim removed 4 bases at V and 5 bases at J, leaving 9 bases unmatched. The CDR3 is 14 residues long. The CDR3: CASSRLTGSDEQYF. The CDR3 bases are TGCGCCAGCAGCCGGTTGACAGGGAGCGACGAGCAGTACTTC.

The CDR3 DNA follows: TGTGCCAGCAGTGAAGGACAGGGTCCCGACAATGAGCAGTTCTTC. It specifies CASSEGQGPDNEQFF. The chain combines TRBV2 with TRBJ2-1, with 7 bases matching TRBD1. Trimming took 1 base from V and 5 from J; bases not matched to a gene: 5. CDR1 is SNHLY and CDR2 is FYNNEI in the germline V gene. The CDR3 extends over 15 amino acids.

The gene calls are TRBV18 and TRBJ2-7; 7 nucleotides agree with TRBD1. V trimming: 3 bases; J trimming: 5 bases; junction bases outside the gene matches: 1. Germline-derived CDR1 and CDR2 are KGHSH and LQKENI. The CDR3 is 12 residues long. CDR3 region: CASSPDRDEQYF. DNA of the CDR3: TGTGCCAGCTCACCCGACAGGGACGAGCAGTACTTC.

This chain connects TRBV4-1 to TRBJ2-5, with TRBD1 matching over 7 bases. J gave up 0 bases and V 2 bases, and 3 bases lay outside the gene matches. Germline-derived CDR1 and CDR2 are MGHRA and YSYEKL. This CDR3 has 15 residues. The CDR3: CASSQPDRDQETQYF. The DNA for the CDR3 is TGCGCCAGCAGCCAACCCGACAGGGACCAAGAGACCCAGTACTTC.

J is TRBJ1-1 and V is TRBV19, with D perhaps matching TRBD1 (5 bases). V lost 7 bases to trimming and J lost 0 bases, with 12 bases between them. This CDR3 is built from 14 residues. The germline V gene encodes CDR1 LNHDA and CDR2 SQIVND (reference sequence). CDR3 residues: CASIQDELNTEAFF. The CDR3 coding sequence is TGTGCCAGTATACAGGACGAACTGAACACTGAAGCTTTCTTT.

The V call is TRBV10-1, the J call TRBJ2-3, with 7 bases fitting TRBD2. The ends lost 7 bases at V and 6 bases at J; junction bases unmatched: 7. The CDR3 is made up of 13 amino acids. Germline loops: CDR1 WNHNN, CDR2 SYGVQD (reference sequence). Here the CDR3 DNA reads TGCGCCAGCACCGGACTAGGGGCGGATACGCAGTATTTT. This translates into CASTGLGADTQYF.

The chain recombines TRBV7-8 with TRBJ2-1; D is unclear. With 5 bases removed from V and 7 bases from J, the gap between germline ends came to 12 bases. Per the germline V gene, CDR1 is SGHVS and CDR2 is FQNEAQ. The CDR3 covers 13 residues. In DNA form, the CDR3 reads TGTGCCAGCAGCCCACCAATCGGGAATGAGCAGTTCTTC. This sequence encodes CASSPPIGNEQFF. Combining the CDR3 with reference TRBV7-8 and TRBJ2-1 gives the whole variable domain GAGVSQSPRYKVAKRGQDVALRCDPISGHVSLFWYQQALGQGPEFLTYFQNEAQLDKSGLPSDRFFAERPEGSVSTLKIQRTQQEDSAVYLCASSPPIGNEQFFGPGTRLTVL.

This clone was seen more than once but under ten times. The chain couples TRBV30 to TRBJ2-5; D is undetermined. The CDR3 has 12 residues. Per germline, CDR1 GTSNPN and CDR2 SVGIG (reference sequence). V shed 0 bases and J shed 5 bases, with 7 bases lying between them. In nucleotides, the CDR3 is TGTGCCTGGAGTGTCCCCAGCGAGACCCAGTACTTC. Translation: CAWSVPSETQYF.

This clone was picked up a small number of times. The gene calls are TRBV19 and TRBJ2-3; the match to TRBD1 covers 8 bases. The CDR3 sequence is 14 residues long. With V trimmed by 8 bases and J by 2 bases, 6 bases remained unmatched. Germline V gives CDR1 LNHDA, CDR2 SQIVND (reference sequence). This chain's CDR3 is CASLEQGVTDTQYF. The CDR3 region has the DNA TGTGCCAGTCTCGAACAGGGGGTCACAGATACGCAGTATTTT.

This clone occurred many times. CDR3 sequence: CSVRDTNQPQHF. In nucleotides, the CDR3 is TGCAGCGTTCGGGACACCAATCAGCCCCAGCATTTT. This chain links TRBV29-1 with TRBJ1-5; possibly TRBD1 for D (6 bases). Germline V CDR1 and CDR2: SQVTM, ANQGSEA. The CDR3 is made up of 12 amino acids. Trimming left V 5 bases short and J 3 bases short, with 8 bases between.

This clone came up a few times. This chain connects TRBV10-3 to TRBJ2-7; a weak D match, TRBD2 (5 bases). The CDR3 length is 15 residues. Trimming cost V 6 bases and J 3 bases, with 18 bases left between them. Germline V gene sequence: CDR1 ENHRY, CDR2 SYGVKD. CDR3 sequence: CAIRSGGGNIYEQYF. In DNA, the CDR3 is TGTGCCATCAGGTCGGGCGGAGGAAACATCTACGAGCAGTACTTC.

The J gene is TRBJ2-5, the V gene TRBV30; D is ambiguous. With 2 bases removed from V and 2 bases from J, the gap between germline ends came to 9 bases. This CDR3 spans 13 amino acids. The germline V gene encodes CDR1 GTSNPN and CDR2 SVGIG (reference sequence). CDR3 sequence reads: CAWSTLLQETQYF. The CDR3 DNA reads as TGTGCCTGGAGTACGCTCTTGCAAGAGACCCAGTACTTC. Looking up the rest from reference TRBV30 and TRBJ2-5 gives the full variable domain: SQTIHQWPATLVQPVGSPLSLECTVEGTSNPNLYWYRQAAGRGLQLLFYSVGIGQISSEVPQNLSASRPQDRQFILSSKKLLLSDSGFYLCAWSTLLQETQYFGPGTRLLVL.

There are a few counts of this clone. The chain carries TRBV30 and TRBJ1-5; D not resolved. Germline V gives CDR1 GTSNPN, CDR2 SVGIG (reference sequence). V was shortened by 0 bases and J by 9 bases, with 9 bases between the two germline ends. The CDR3 has 12 amino acids. Here the CDR3 DNA reads TGTGCCTGGAGTGTACTGGCGACGCCCCAGCATTTT. This translates into CAWSVLATPQHF.

This rearrangement joins TRBV20-1 to TRBJ2-5; TRBD1 matches at 7 bases. V dropped 5 bases and J dropped 7; count of bases not matched to a gene: 4. There are 11 residues in the CDR3. Germline lookup yields CDR1 DFQATT and CDR2 SNEGSKA (reference sequence). The CDR3: CSADRELTQYF. DNA of the CDR3: TGCAGTGCTGACAGGGAACTGACCCAGTACTTC.

The chain joins TRBV30 to TRBJ2-3; 7 positions match TRBD2. Germline values: CDR1 GTSNPN, CDR2 SVGIG (reference sequence). CDR3 length: 13 amino acids. V gave up 8 bases and J gave up 0 bases; unmatched junction bases: 5. CDR3 sequence reads: CALGGTSTDTQYF. CDR3 in DNA: TGTGCCCTGGGGGGGACTAGCACAGATACGCAGTATTTT.

This clone appeared a few times. This chain links TRBV19 with TRBJ2-5, with TRBD1 matching 8 bases. The J call may be faulty, since TRBJ2-7 better matches the DNA end. Germline CDR1 LNHDA, CDR2 SQIVND (reference sequence). The CDR3 length is 15 residues. CDR3 protein: CASSIAGQASYEQYF. The CDR3 region has the DNA TGTGCCAGTAGTATAGCGGGACAGGCGTCCTACGAGCAGTACTTC.

The chain is built from TRBV28 and TRBJ2-6; D possibly corresponds to TRBD1 (6 bases). The germline V gene encodes CDR1 MDHEN and CDR2 SYDVKM. V lost 4 bases and J 1 base, leaving 8 bases between the germline ends. This CDR3 comprises 15 residues. The CDR3, as DNA: TGTGCCAGCAGTTCACAGGGTTCTGGGGCCAACGTCCTGACTTTC. The encoded protein is CASSSQGSGANVLTF. Drawing the rest from reference TRBV28 and TRBJ2-6, the complete variable domain is DVKVTQSSRYLVKRTGEKVFLECVQDMDHENMFWYRQDPGLGLRLIYFSYDVKMKEKGDIPEGYSVSREKKERFSLILESASTNQTSMYLCASSSQGSGANVLTFGAGSRLTVL.

The CDR3 sequence: CASSSPRGRIYF. The CDR3 region has the DNA TGTGCCAGCAGTTCACCTCGGGGCAGGATATACTTC. The V gene is TRBV27, the J gene TRBJ2-5, with D perhaps assigned TRBD1 or TRBD2 (5 bases each). V was shortened by 4 bases and J by 14 bases, with 17 bases between the two germline ends. In germline, CDR1 is MNHEY, CDR2 SMNVEV (reference sequence). The CDR3 is made up of 12 amino acids.

The chain joins TRBV10-3 to TRBJ2-2, with 9 bases that match TRBD1. There are 17 residues in the CDR3. CDR1 is ENHRY, CDR2 SYGVKD, per germline. The J segment lost 1 base and the V segment lost 0 bases, leaving 3 bases of the junction unmatched. This CDR3 is CAISESPDRGNTGELFF. For the CDR3, the DNA is TGTGCCATCAGTGAGTCGCCGGACAGGGGGAACACCGGGGAGCTGTTTTTT.

This clone was observed many times. The chain joins TRBV6-5 to TRBJ1-1, with 11 bases identical to TRBD1. Losses at the gene ends were 4 bases for V and 1 base for J; bases not matched to a gene: 2. Germline V gives CDR1 MNHEY, CDR2 SVGAGI. CDR3 length: 15 amino acids. CDR3 DNA: TGTGCCAGCAGTTGGACAGGGGGCACGAACACTGAAGCTTTCTTT. Translating gives CASSWTGGTNTEAFF.